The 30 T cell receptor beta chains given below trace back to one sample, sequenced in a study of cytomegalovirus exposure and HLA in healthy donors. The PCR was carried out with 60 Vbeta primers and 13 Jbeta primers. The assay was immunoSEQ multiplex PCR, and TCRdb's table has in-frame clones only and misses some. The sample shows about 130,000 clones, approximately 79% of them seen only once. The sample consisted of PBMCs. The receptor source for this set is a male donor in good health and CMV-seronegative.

This chain's CDR3 is CASSLGTSRNTGELFF. CDR3 in DNA: TGTGCCAGCAGCCTCGGGACTAGCAGGAACACCGGGGAGCTGTTTTTT. The V call is TRBV7-3, the J call TRBJ2-2; 9 bases line up with TRBD2. CDR3 length: 16 amino acids. Germline lookup yields CDR1 SGHTA and CDR2 FQGTGA. V lost 5 bases to trimming and J lost 1 base; unmatched junction nucleotides: 5.

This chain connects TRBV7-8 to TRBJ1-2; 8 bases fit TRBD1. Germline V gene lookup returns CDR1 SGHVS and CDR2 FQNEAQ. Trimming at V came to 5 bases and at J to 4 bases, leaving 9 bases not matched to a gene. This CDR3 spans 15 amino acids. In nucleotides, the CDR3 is TGTGCCAGCAGCCCGGGTCGACAGGGGACCTATGGCTACACCTTC. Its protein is CASSPGRQGTYGYTF.

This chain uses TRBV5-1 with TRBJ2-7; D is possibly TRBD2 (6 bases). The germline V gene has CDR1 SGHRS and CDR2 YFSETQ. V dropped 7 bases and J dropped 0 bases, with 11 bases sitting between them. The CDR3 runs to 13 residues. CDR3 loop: CASSDGGSYEQYF. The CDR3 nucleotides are TGCGCCAGCTCTGACGGGGGCTCCTACGAGCAGTACTTC. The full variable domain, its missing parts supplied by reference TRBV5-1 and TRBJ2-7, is KAGVTQTPRYLIKTRGQQVTLSCSPISGHRSVSWYQQTPGQGLQFLFEYFSETQRNKGNFPGRFSGRQFSNSRSEMNVSTLELGDSALYLCASSDGGSYEQYFGPGTRLTVT.

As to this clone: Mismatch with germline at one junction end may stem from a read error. This CDR3 reads CASSTGSEKLSF. The CDR3 bases are TGTGCCAGCAGTACAGGGAGTGAAAAACTGTCTTTT. The chain carries TRBV6-6 and TRBJ1-4; D is possibly TRBD1 (6 bases). Germline CDR1 reads MNHNY; CDR2 reads SVGAGI (reference sequence). CDR3 length: 12 residues.

CDR3 region: CASSAQGVRTEAFF. The DNA of the CDR3 is TGTGCCAGCAGCGCACAGGGGGTAAGGACTGAAGCTTTCTTT. The chain has TRBV7-9 and TRBJ1-1, with 8 bases lining up with TRBD1. This CDR3 region has 14 residues. Germline CDR1 is SEHNR and CDR2 is FQNEAQ (reference sequence). The trim removed 5 bases at V and 5 bases at J, leaving 7 bases unmatched. The variable domain in full, with the rest retrieved from reference TRBV7-9 and TRBJ1-1, is DTGVSQNPRHKITKRGQNVTFRCDPISEHNRLYWYRQTLGQGPEFLTYFQNEAQLEKSRLLSDRFSAERPKGSFSTLEIQRTEQGDSAMYLCASSAQGVRTEAFFGQGTRLTVV.

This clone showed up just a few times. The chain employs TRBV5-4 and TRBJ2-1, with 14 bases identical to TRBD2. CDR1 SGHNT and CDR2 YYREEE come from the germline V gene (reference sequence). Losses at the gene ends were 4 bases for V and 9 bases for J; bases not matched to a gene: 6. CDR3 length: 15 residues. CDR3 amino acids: CASSRGTSGGSEQFF. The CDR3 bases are TGTGCCAGCAGCCGAGGGACTAGCGGGGGTAGTGAGCAGTTCTTC.

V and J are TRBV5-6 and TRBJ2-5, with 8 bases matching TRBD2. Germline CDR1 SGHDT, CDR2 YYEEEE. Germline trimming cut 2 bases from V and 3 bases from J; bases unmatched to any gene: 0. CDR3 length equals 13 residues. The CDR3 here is CASSFGGEETQYF. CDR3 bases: TGTGCCAGCAGCTTCGGGGGGGAAGAGACCCAGTACTTC.

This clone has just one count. The CDR3, as DNA: TGTGCCAGCTCACCACCAAGACAGGGGGGAAGGTTCAATGAGCAGTTCTTC. Translating gives CASSPPRQGGRFNEQFF. This chain uses TRBV18 with TRBJ2-1; 9 bases are a match to TRBD1. Trimming took 0 bases from V and 6 from J; bases not matched to a gene: 9. This CDR3 spans 17 amino acids. From germline, CDR1 is KGHSH and CDR2 LQKENI.

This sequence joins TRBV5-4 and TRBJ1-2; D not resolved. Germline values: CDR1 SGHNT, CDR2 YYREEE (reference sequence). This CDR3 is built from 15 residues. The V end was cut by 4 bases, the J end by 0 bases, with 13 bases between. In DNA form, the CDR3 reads TGTGCCAGCAGCGCGTTGGCGGGGACTAACTATGGCTACACCTTC. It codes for CASSALAGTNYGYTF.

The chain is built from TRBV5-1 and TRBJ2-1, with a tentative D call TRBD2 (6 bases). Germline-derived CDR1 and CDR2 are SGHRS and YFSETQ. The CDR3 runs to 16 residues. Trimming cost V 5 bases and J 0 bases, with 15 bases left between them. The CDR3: CASRSSSVSSYNEQFF. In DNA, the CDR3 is TGCGCCAGCAGGAGCTCTAGCGTTAGCTCCTACAATGAGCAGTTCTTC.

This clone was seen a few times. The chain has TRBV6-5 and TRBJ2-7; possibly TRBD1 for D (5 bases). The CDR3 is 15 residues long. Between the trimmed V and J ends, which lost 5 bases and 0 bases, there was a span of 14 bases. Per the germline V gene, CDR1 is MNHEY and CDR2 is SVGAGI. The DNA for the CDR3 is TGTGCCAGCAGTAACGAACCCGACAGCTCCTACGAGCAGTACTTC. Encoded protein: CASSNEPDSSYEQYF.

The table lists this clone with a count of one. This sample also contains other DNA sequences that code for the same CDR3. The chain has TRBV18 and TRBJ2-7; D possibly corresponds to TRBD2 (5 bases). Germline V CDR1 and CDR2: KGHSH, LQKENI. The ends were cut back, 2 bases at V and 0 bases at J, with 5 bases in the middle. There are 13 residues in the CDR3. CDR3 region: CASSPGSSYEQYF. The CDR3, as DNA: TGTGCCAGCTCACCAGGGAGCTCCTACGAGCAGTACTTC.

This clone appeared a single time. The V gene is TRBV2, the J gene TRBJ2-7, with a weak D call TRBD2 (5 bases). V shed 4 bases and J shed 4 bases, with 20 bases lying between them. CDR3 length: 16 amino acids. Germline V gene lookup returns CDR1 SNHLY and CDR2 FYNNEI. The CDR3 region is CASSVGRGYRGYEQYF. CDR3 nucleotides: TGTGCCAGCAGTGTCGGGCGTGGGTACAGAGGGTACGAGCAGTACTTC.

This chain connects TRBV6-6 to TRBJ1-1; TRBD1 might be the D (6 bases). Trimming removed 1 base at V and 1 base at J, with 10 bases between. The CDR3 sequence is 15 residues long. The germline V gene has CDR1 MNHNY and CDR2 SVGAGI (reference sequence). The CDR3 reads CASSYWGQGNTEAFF. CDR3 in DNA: TGTGCCAGCAGTTACTGGGGGCAGGGGAACACTGAAGCTTTCTTT.

CDR3 sequence: CASSPPGGDEQFF. CDR3 in DNA: TGTGCCAGCTCACCACCTGGCGGGGATGAGCAGTTCTTC. The chain is built from TRBV18 and TRBJ2-1, with D tentatively TRBD2 (6 bases). From germline, CDR1 is KGHSH and CDR2 LQKENI. This CDR3 contains 13 residues. The ends were cut back, 0 bases at V and 8 bases at J, with 8 bases in the middle.

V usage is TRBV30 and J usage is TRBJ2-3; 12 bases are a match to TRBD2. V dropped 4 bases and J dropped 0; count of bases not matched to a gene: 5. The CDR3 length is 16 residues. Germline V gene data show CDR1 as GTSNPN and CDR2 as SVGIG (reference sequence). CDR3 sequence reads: CAWTPGTSGSTDTQYF. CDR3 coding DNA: TGTGCCTGGACGCCTGGGACTAGCGGGAGCACAGATACGCAGTATTTT.

The CDR3 loop is CASSLARDTNPYEQYF. The CDR3, as DNA: TGTGCCAGCAGCTTAGCCCGGGACACGAACCCCTACGAGCAGTACTTC. The V gene is TRBV7-9, the J gene TRBJ2-7; D is perhaps TRBD1 (6 bases). CDR1 SEHNR and CDR2 FQNEAQ come from the germline V gene (reference sequence). The CDR3 has 16 residues. Trimming cost V 0 bases and J 2 bases, with 14 bases left between them.

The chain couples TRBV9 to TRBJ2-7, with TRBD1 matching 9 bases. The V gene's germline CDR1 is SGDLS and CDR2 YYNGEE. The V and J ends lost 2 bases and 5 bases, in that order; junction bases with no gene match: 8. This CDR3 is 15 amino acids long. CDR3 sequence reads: CASSVGTGRVDEQYF. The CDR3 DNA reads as TGTGCCAGCAGCGTTGGGACAGGGAGAGTCGACGAGCAGTACTTC.

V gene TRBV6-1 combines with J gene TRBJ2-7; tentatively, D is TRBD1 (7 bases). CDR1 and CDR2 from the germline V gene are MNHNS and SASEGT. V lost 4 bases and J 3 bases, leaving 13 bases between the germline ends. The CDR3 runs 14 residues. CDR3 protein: CASSGQGLGYEQYF. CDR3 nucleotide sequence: TGTGCCAGCAGTGGACAGGGACTCGGCTACGAGCAGTACTTC.

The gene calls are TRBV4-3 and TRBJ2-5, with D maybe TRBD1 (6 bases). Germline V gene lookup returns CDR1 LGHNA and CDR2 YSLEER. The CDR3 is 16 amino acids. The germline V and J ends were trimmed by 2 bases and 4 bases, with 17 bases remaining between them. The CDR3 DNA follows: TGCGCCAGCAGCCAACGTATAAGGGGGAGCGGAGAGACCCAGTACTTC. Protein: CASSQRIRGSGETQYF.

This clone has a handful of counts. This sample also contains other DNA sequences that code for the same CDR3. The CDR3 loop is CASSSGQGASPLHF. The CDR3 coding sequence is TGTGCCAGCAGCTCGGGACAGGGGGCTTCACCCCTCCACTTT. The rearrangement uses TRBV7-9 and TRBJ1-6; 12 nucleotides align to TRBD1. Germline-derived CDR1 and CDR2 are SEHNR and FQNEAQ (reference sequence). The length of the CDR3 is 14 residues. V trimming: 4 bases; J trimming: 9 bases; junction bases outside the gene matches: 1.

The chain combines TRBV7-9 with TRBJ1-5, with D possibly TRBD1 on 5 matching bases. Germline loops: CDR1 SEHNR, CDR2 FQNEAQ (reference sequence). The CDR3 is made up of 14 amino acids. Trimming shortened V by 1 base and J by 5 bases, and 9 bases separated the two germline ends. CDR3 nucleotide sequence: TGTGCCAGCAGCTTAGGAGGGGAGGATCAGCCCCAGCATTTT. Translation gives CASSLGGEDQPQHF.

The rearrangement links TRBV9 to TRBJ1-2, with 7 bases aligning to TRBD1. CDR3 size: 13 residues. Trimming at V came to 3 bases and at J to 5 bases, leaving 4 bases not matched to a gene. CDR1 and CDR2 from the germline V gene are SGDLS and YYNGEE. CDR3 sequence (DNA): TGTGCCAGCAGCGAACAGGGGAGATATGGCTACACCTTC. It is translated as CASSEQGRYGYTF.

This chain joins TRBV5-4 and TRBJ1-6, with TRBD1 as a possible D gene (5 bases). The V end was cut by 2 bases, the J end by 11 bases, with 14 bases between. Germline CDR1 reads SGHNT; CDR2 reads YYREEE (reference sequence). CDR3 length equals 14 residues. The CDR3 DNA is TGTGCCAGCAGCTTTTCCGGGGGGTTGGCACCCCTCCACTTT. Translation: CASSFSGGLAPLHF.

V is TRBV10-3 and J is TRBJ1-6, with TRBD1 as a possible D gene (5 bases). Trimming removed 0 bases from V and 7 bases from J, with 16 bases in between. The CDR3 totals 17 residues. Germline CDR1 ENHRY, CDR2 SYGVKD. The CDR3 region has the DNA TGTGCCATCAGTGAGTCTCTGGGGGGGACCCCAAATTCACCCCTCCACTTT. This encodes CAISESLGGTPNSPLHF.

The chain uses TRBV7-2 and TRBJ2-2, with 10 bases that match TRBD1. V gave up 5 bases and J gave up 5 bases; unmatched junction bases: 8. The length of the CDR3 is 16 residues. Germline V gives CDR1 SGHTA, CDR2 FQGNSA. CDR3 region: CASSAGQGVWTGELFF. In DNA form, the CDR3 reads TGTGCCAGCAGCGCAGGACAGGGGGTGTGGACCGGGGAGCTGTTTTTT.

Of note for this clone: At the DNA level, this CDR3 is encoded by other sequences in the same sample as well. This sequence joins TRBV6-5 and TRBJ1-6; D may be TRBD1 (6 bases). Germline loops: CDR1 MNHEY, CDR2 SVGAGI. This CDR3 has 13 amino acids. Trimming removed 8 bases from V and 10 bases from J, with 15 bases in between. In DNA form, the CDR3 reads TGTGCCAGCGCGGACAGCCTTGGATCACCCCTCCACTTT. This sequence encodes CASADSLGSPLHF.

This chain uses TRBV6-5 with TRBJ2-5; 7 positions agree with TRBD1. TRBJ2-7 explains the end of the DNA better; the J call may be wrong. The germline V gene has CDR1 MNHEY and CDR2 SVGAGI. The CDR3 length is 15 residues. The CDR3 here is CASSYSKQGTYEQYF. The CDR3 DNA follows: TGTGCCAGCAGTTACTCGAAACAGGGGACCTACGAGCAGTACTTC.

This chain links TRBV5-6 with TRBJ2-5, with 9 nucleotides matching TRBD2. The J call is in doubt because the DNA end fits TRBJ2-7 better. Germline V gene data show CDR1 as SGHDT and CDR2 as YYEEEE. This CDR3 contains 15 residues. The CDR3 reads CASSFGGGGANEQYF. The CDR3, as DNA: TGTGCCAGCAGCTTTGGGGGCGGGGGGGCTAACGAGCAGTACTTC.

CDR3 amino acids: CASSQDWAGHSYEQYF. DNA for the CDR3: TGCGCCAGCAGCCAAGATTGGGCAGGACACTCCTACGAGCAGTACTTC. The rearrangement links TRBV4-3 to TRBJ2-7; D might be TRBD1 (5 bases). The CDR3 consists of 16 residues. Trimming pared 0 bases from V and 0 bases from J, leaving 12 bases between. Germline-derived CDR1 and CDR2 are LGHNA and YSLEER.